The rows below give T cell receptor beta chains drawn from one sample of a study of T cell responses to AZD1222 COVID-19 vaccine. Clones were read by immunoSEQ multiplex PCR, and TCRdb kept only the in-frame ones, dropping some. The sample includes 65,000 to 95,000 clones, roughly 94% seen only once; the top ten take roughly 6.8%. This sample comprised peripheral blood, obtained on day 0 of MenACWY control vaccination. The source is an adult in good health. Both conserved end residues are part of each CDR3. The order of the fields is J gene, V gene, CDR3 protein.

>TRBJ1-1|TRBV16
CASSQGPAGTNTEAFF
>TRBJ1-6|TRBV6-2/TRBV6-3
CASSSTFVGISPLHF
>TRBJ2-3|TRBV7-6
CASSVGQGAPDTQYF
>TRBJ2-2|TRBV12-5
CASGPSGSSKLFF
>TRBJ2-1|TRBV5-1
CASSDWTSGNYNEQFF
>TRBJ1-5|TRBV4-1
CASSQDGQGFNQPQHF
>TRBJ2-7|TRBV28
CASSGQGEGDEQYF
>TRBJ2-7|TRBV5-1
CASSFSGTGVYEQYF
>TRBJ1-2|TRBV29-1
CSAGAGTHYGYTF
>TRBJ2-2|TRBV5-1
CASSFSQGAGELFF
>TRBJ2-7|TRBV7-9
CASSLAGQPYEQYF
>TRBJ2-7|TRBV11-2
CASSLASPDRASEQYF
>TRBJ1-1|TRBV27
CASSFRSGNTEAFF
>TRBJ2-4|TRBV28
CASTVGGAKNIQYF
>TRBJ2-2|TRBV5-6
CASSFRGVGSGELFF
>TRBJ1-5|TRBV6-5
CASRGQSNQPQHF
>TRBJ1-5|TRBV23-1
CASNGGGGGGQPQHF
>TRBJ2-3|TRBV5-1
CASSLAGGWGTDTQYF
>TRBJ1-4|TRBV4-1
CASSQDQARGLFF
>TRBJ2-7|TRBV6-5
CASSYLLAGGKYEQYF
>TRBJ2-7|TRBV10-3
CAISGGSSGAYEQYF
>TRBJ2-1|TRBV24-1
CATSDYGVGNEQFF
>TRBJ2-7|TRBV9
CASSPLAGYEQYF
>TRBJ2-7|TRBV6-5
CASTLGLSYEQYF
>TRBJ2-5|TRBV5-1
CASSLQAEGTQYF
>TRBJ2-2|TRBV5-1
CASSWDLPNTGELFF
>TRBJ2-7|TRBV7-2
CASSPPGVPYEQYF
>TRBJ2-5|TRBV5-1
CASSPGTSGQETQYF
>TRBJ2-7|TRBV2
CASSGSYEQYF
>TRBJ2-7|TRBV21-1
CASTHQKGTASPQAYEQYF
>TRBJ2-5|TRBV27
CASSFYSRGNWTQYF
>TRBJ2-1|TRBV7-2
CASDSRDSSYNEQFF
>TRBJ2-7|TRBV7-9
CASSLFLAEEHEQYF
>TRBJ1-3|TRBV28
CASSILGGKPSGNTIYF
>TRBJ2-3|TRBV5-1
CASSLADRAMGDTQYF
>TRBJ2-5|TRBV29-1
CSVEVSQTQYF
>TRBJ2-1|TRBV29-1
CSVEGSQQFF
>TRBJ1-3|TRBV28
CASSPGAGNTIYF
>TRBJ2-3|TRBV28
CASSSSSHTQYF
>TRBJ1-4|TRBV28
CASTPSGAGNEKLFF
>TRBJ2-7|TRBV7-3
CASSLTGTAVYEQYF